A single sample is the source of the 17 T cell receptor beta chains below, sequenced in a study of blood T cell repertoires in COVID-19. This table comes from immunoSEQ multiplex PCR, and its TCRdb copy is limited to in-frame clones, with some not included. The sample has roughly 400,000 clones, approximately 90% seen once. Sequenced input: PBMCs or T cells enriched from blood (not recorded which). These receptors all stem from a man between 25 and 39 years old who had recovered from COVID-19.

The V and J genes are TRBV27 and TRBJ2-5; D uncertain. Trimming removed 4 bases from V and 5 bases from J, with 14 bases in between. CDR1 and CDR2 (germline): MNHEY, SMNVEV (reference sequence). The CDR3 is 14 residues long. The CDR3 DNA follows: TGTGCCAGCAGTTCCACTTCCTATGAGGAGACCCAGTACTTC. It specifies CASSSTSYEETQYF.

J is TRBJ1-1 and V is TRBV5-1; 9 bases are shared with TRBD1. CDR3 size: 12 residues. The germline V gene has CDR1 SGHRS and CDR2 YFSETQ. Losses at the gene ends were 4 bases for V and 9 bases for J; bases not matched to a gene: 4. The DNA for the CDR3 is TGCGCCAGCAGCATTGGACAGGGGCAAGCTTTCTTT. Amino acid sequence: CASSIGQGQAFF. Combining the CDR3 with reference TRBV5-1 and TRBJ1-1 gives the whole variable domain KAGVTQTPRYLIKTRGQQVTLSCSPISGHRSVSWYQQTPGQGLQFLFEYFSETQRNKGNFPGRFSGRQFSNSRSEMNVSTLELGDSALYLCASSIGQGQAFFGQGTRLTVV.

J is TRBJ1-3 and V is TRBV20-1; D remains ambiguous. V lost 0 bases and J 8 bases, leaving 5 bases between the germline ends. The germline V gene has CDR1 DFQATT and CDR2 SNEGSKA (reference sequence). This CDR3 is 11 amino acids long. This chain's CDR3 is CSAREAYTIYF. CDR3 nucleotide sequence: TGCAGTGCTAGAGAGGCCTACACCATATATTTT.

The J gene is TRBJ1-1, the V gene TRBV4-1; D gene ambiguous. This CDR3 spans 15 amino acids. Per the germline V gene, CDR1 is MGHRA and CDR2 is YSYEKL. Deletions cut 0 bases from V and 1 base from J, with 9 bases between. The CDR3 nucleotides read TGCGCCAGCAGCCAAGATCTGATGGCGAACACTGAAGCTTTCTTT. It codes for CASSQDLMANTEAFF.

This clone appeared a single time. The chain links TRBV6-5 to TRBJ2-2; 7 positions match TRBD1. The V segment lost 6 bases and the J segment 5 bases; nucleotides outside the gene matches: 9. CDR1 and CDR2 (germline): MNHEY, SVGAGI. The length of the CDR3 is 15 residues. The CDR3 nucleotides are TGTGCCAGCAGCCGGAGACAGGGAATGACCGGGGAGCTGTTTTTT. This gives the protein CASSRRQGMTGELFF.

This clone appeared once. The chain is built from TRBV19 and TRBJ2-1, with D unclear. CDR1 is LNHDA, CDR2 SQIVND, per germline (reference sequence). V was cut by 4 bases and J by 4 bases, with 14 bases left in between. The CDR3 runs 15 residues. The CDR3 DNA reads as TGTGCCAGTAGTACCCGACCGATACAGTACAATGAGCAGTTCTTC. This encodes CASSTRPIQYNEQFF.

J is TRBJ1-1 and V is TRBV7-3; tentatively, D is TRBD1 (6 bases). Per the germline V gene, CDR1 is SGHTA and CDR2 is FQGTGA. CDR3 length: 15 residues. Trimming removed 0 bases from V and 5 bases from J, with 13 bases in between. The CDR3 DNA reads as TGTGCCAGCAGCTTAACAGGGGGAGTGGGAACTGAAGCTTTCTTT. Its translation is CASSLTGGVGTEAFF.

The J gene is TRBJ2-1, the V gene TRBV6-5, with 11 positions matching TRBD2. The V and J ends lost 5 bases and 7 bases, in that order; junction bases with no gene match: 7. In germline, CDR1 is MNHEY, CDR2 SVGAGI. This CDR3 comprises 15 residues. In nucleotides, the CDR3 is TGTGCCAGCAGTATTAGCGGGAGGGCCGTAAATGAGCAGTTCTTC. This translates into CASSISGRAVNEQFF.

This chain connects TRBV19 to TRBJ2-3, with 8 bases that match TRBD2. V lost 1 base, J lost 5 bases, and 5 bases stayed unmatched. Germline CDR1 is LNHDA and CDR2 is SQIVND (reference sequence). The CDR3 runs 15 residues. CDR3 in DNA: TGTGCCAGTAGTATAGTTAGCGGGGAAGGAGATACGCAGTATTTT. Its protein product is CASSIVSGEGDTQYF.

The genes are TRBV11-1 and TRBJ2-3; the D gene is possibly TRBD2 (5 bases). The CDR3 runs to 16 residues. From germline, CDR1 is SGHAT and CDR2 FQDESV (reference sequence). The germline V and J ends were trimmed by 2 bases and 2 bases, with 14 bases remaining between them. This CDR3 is CASSLLVHGNTDTQYF. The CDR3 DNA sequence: TGTGCCAGCAGCTTATTGGTACACGGGAACACAGATACGCAGTATTTT. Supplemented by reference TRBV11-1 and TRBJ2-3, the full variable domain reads EAEVAQSPRYKITEKSQAVAFWCDPISGHATLYWYRQILGQGPELLVQFQDESVVDDSQLPKDRFSAERLKGVDSTLKIQPAELGDSAMYLCASSLLVHGNTDTQYFGPGTRLTVL.

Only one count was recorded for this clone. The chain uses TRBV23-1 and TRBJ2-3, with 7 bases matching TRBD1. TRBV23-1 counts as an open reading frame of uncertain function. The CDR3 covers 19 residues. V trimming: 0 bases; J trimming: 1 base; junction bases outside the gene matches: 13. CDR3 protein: CASSQSIIDREGGTDTQYF. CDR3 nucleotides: TGCGCCAGCAGTCAATCAATCATAGACAGGGAAGGAGGCACAGATACGCAGTATTTT.

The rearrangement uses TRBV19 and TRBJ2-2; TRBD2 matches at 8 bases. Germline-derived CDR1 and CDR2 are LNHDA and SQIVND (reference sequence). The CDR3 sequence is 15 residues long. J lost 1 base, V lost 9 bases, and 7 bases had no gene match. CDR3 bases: TGTGCCAGCACCCAGAGCGGGAGGAACACCGGGGAGCTGTTTTTT. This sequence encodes CASTQSGRNTGELFF.

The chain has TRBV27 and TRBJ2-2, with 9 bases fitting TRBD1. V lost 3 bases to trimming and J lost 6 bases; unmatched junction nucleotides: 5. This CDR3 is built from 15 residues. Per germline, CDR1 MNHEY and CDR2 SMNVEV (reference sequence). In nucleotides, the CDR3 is TGTGCCAGCAGTTTCTCGACAGGGGGGGCCGGGGAGCTGTTTTTT. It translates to CASSFSTGGAGELFF.

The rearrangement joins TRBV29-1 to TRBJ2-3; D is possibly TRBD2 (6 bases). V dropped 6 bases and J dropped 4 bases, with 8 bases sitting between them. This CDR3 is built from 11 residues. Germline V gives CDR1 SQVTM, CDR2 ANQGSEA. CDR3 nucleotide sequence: TGCAGCGTGGAGGGCGCAGATACGCAGTATTTT. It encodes CSVEGADTQYF.

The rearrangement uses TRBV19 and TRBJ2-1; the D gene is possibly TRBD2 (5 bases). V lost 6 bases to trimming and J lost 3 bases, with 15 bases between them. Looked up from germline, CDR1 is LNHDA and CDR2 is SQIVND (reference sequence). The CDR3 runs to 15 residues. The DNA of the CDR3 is TGTGCCAGTAGCAGGAGCGGAGGAGACTACAATGAGCAGTTCTTC. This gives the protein CASSRSGGDYNEQFF.

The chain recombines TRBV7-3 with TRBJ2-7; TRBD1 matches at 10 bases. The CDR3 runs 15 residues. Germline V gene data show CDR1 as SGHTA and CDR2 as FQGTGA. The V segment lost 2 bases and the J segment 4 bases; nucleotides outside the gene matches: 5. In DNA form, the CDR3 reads TGTGCCAGCAGCTTAGGGACAGGGGAGGAATACGAGCAGTACTTC. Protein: CASSLGTGEEYEQYF. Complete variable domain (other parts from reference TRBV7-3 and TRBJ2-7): GAGVSQTPSNKVTEKGKYVELRCDPISGHTALYWYRQSLGQGPEFLIYFQGTGAADDSGLPNDRFFAVRPEGSVSTLKIQRTERGDSAVYLCASSLGTGEEYEQYFGPGTRLTVT.

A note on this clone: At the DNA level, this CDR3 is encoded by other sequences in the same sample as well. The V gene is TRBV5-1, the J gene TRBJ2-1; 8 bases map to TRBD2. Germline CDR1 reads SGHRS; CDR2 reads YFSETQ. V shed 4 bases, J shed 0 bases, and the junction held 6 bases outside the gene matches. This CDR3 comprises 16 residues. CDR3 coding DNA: TGCGCCAGCAGCCCTGGCGGGGGGACCTCCTACAATGAGCAGTTCTTC. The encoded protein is CASSPGGGTSYNEQFF. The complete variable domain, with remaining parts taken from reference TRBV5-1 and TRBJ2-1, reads KAGVTQTPRYLIKTRGQQVTLSCSPISGHRSVSWYQQTPGQGLQFLFEYFSETQRNKGNFPGRFSGRQFSNSRSEMNVSTLELGDSALYLCASSPGGGTSYNEQFFGPGTRLTVL.